This T cell receptor beta chain was sequenced in a study of identical twins. This CDR3 spans 16 amino acids. V lost 7 bases and J lost 3, with 21 bases in between. Germline loops: CDR1 SGHRS, CDR2 YFSETQ. TCRdb independently ran MiXCR on the 5' RACE reads; one entry per CDR3 protein. The sample has 1.5 million or so distinct CDR3 sequences; less than 35% are singletons. Healthy Caucasians supplied all donations. The receptor was derived from a newborn girl in good health. Sequencing used cord blood. This chain uses TRBV5-1 with TRBJ2-3, with D perhaps matching TRBD2 (6 bases). The CDR3 nucleotides are TGCGCCAGCTCCCGACGACTAGACGTCCGGACAGATACGCAGTATTTT. The encoded protein is CASSRRLDVRTDTQYF.